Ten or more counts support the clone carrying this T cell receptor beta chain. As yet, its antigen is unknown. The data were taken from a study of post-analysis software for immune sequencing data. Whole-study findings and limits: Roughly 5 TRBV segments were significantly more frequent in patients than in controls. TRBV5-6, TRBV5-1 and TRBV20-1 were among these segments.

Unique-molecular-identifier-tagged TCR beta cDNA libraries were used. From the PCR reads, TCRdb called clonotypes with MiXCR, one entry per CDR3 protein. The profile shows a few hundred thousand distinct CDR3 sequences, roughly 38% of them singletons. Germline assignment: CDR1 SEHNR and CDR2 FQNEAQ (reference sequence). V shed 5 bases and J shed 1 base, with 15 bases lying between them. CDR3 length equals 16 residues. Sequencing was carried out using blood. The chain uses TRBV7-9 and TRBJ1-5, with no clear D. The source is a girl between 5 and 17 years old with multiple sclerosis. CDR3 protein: CASSGGGILSNQPQHF. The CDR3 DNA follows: TGTGCCAGCAGCGGAGGTGGGATATTAAGCAATCAGCCCCAGCATTTT.